A single sample is the source of the 15 T cell receptor beta chains below, sequenced in a study of OX40 agonist ivuxolimab in advanced cancers. Generated by immunoSEQ multiplex PCR, the TCRdb table keeps only in-frame clones and is missing some. The table shows about 55,000 clones, with almost 90% occurring only once. The specimen comprised CD4+ or CD8+ T cells sorted from blood, sampled in a trial of the OX40 agonist ivuxolimab. The receptor set was obtained from an adult with an advanced solid tumor such as melanoma, head and neck, liver or kidney cancer.

The chain links TRBV7-9 to TRBJ2-7; 7 bases line up with TRBD1. The CDR3 covers 14 residues. The V and J ends lost 5 bases and 4 bases, in that order; junction bases with no gene match: 8. Germline lookup yields CDR1 SEHNR and CDR2 FQNEAQ (reference sequence). CDR3 DNA sequence: TGTGCCAGCAGCCCACAGGGGAATGTTTACGAGCAGTACTTC. Translation: CASSPQGNVYEQYF.

The V and J genes are TRBV5-4 and TRBJ2-5, with a tentative D call TRBD2 (7 bases). Deletions cut 3 bases from V and 6 bases from J, with 18 bases between. CDR1 SGHNT and CDR2 YYREEE come from the germline V gene (reference sequence). The CDR3 is 15 residues long. The CDR3 nucleotides are TGTGCCAGCAGCTCCCGGACCGGGGGGCCGAAGACCCAGTACTTC. Protein product: CASSSRTGGPKTQYF.

The chain joins TRBV21-1 to TRBJ2-7; TRBD2 is taken as the D call from the table, unchecked against the DNA. TRBV21-1 is a known pseudogene. The CDR3 extends over 17 amino acids. The CDR3 protein is CASSKEPGTRETYEQYF. Here the CDR3 DNA reads TGTGCCAGCAGCAAAGAACCGGGGACTAGGGAAACCTACGAGCAGTACTTC.

The chain links TRBV28 to TRBJ1-2; no clear D. Germline loops: CDR1 MDHEN, CDR2 SYDVKM. The CDR3 length is 12 residues. V was cut by 4 bases and J by 2 bases, with 5 bases left in between. This chain's CDR3 is CASSSPNYGYTF. The CDR3 coding sequence is TGTGCCAGCAGTTCCCCGAACTATGGCTACACCTTC.

This sequence joins TRBV18 and TRBJ2-2; tentative D call: TRBD2 (6 bases). The germline CDR1 and CDR2 sequences are KGHSH and LQKENI. This CDR3 contains 14 residues. With 3 bases removed from V and 5 bases from J, the gap between germline ends came to 10 bases. The CDR3 nucleotides are TGTGCCAGCTCACCTATGGGGAGGACCGGGGAGCTGTTTTTT. Its protein product is CASSPMGRTGELFF.

The rearrangement uses TRBV30 and TRBJ2-5; tentative D call: TRBD2 (6 bases). V was trimmed by 3 bases and J by 5 bases, leaving 13 bases between them. CDR1 GTSNPN and CDR2 SVGIG come from the germline V gene (reference sequence). The CDR3 is 13 amino acids. The CDR3 DNA sequence: TGTGCCTGGAGAGGCGGGAATTTGGAGACCCAGTACTTC. This sequence encodes CAWRGGNLETQYF. Full variable domain (rest looked up from reference TRBV30 and TRBJ2-5): SQTIHQWPATLVQPVGSPLSLECTVEGTSNPNLYWYRQAAGRGLQLLFYSVGIGQISSEVPQNLSASRPQDRQFILSSKKLLLSDSGFYLCAWRGGNLETQYFGPGTRLLVL.

The chain combines TRBV7-9 with TRBJ1-1, with D possibly TRBD1 on 6 matching bases. The CDR3 sequence is 14 residues long. CDR1 SEHNR and CDR2 FQNEAQ come from the germline V gene (reference sequence). Trimming removed 7 bases from V and 0 bases from J, with 12 bases in between. The CDR3, as DNA: TGTGCCAGCACGGACAGATCTATGAACACTGAAGCTTTCTTT. Protein: CASTDRSMNTEAFF.

This chain connects TRBV27 to TRBJ2-5; D gene ambiguous. This CDR3 region has 15 residues. The V end was cut by 8 bases, the J end by 4 bases, with 20 bases between. Germline assignment: CDR1 MNHEY and CDR2 SMNVEV (reference sequence). The CDR3 sequence is CASGLPSRSRETQYF. The CDR3 DNA sequence: TGTGCCAGCGGTCTCCCGAGTAGGTCTCGAGAGACCCAGTACTTC.

V gene TRBV7-8 combines with J gene TRBJ1-6, with 8 nucleotides matching TRBD1. CDR3 length equals 16 residues. V shed 5 bases, J shed 8 bases, and the junction held 11 bases outside the gene matches. Per the germline V gene, CDR1 is SGHVS and CDR2 is FQNEAQ. The CDR3 here is CASSPVDREVDSPLHF. CDR3 DNA: TGTGCCAGCAGCCCCGTGGACAGGGAGGTGGATTCACCCCTCCACTTT.

This clone has only a few counts. The chain links TRBV9 to TRBJ1-4; no definite D call. V lost 0 bases to trimming and J lost 8 bases, with 8 bases between them. Germline V gene data show CDR1 as SGDLS and CDR2 as YYNGEE. The CDR3 length is 13 residues. The CDR3 region is CASSVGAKEKLFF. In nucleotides, the CDR3 is TGTGCCAGCAGCGTAGGGGCCAAAGAAAAACTGTTTTTT.

The chain couples TRBV4-1 to TRBJ2-7; 8 bases map to TRBD1. This CDR3 comprises 18 residues. From germline, CDR1 is MGHRA and CDR2 YSYEKL. Trimming cost V 0 bases and J 4 bases; bases outside gene matches: 14. This chain's CDR3 is CASSQEPPQGAIRYEQYF. The DNA of the CDR3 is TGCGCCAGCAGCCAAGAGCCCCCTCAGGGGGCGATTCGGTACGAGCAGTACTTC.

J is TRBJ2-5 and V is TRBV5-4, with 7 positions matching TRBD2. With 4 bases clipped from V and 3 bases from J, the junction kept 6 bases outside the gene matches. Per the germline V gene, CDR1 is SGHNT and CDR2 is YYREEE (reference sequence). The CDR3 extends over 14 amino acids. The CDR3 is CASSPTSAKETQYF. The DNA of the CDR3 is TGTGCCAGCAGCCCAACTAGCGCCAAAGAGACCCAGTACTTC.

The chain has TRBV2 and TRBJ1-2, with 7 positions matching TRBD1. V dropped 6 bases and J dropped 6; count of bases not matched to a gene: 7. The CDR3 extends over 13 amino acids. From germline, CDR1 is SNHLY and CDR2 FYNNEI. CDR3 residues: CASSESRGNGYTF. The CDR3 region has the DNA TGTGCCAGCAGCGAATCCAGGGGGAATGGCTACACCTTC.

The chain combines TRBV30 with TRBJ2-7, with TRBD2 matching 15 bases. V lost 3 bases, J lost 5 bases, and 2 bases stayed unmatched. Germline V gene sequence: CDR1 GTSNPN, CDR2 SVGIG (reference sequence). This CDR3 contains 14 residues. The CDR3 here is CAWRGLAGGHEQYF. As DNA, the CDR3 is TGTGCCTGGAGGGGACTAGCGGGAGGCCACGAGCAGTACTTC.

V usage is TRBV9 and J usage is TRBJ2-6; D is ambiguous. The CDR3 consists of 16 residues. V was pared by 0 bases and J by 2 bases, with 9 bases between. The germline CDR1 and CDR2 sequences are SGDLS and YYNGEE. The chain's CDR3 is CASSVGGRAGANVLTF. CDR3 in DNA: TGTGCCAGCAGCGTAGGTGGTCGGGCTGGGGCCAACGTCCTGACTTTC.